These T cell receptor beta chains were read from a single sample in a study of CD8 T cells in Susac syndrome. TCRdb re-analysed the immunoSEQ multiplex PCR reads in MiXCR, keeping a single row per CDR3 protein. The sample carries about 140,000 distinct CDR3 sequences, just under 95% recorded once. The specimen was CD4+ T cells from PBMCs. These receptors were obtained from a human donor with Susac syndrome. The CDR3 runs from the conserved cysteine through the conserved F or W. Each record gives: clone size, V gene, J gene, D gene, CDR3 DNA, CDR3 protein. The D gene is left open where the match is weak. Clone sizes are given selectively: once, few, many, or a class where the clone is expanded.

-	TRBV5-1	TRBJ2-1	-	TGCGCCAGCAGCTTGGGCCTGGGGTCGGCCTACAATGAGCAGTTCTTC	CASSLGLGSAYNEQFF
-	TRBV9	TRBJ1-1	-	TGTGCCAGCAGCCCCGATTTGGGACCGAACACTGAAGCTTTCTTT	CASSPDLGPNTEAFF
-	TRBV27	TRBJ1-5	-	TGTGCCAGCAGTTTTCGTCTGGGAATTGAGCCCCAGCATTTT	CASSFRLGIEPQHF
-	TRBV29-1	TRBJ1-3	-	TGCAGCGTCCTTCGACACAACTCTGGAAACACCATATATTTT	CSVLRHNSGNTIYF
-	TRBV29-1	TRBJ2-3	TRBD2	TGCAGCGGCGGGGGATCAGATACGCAGTATTTT	CSGGGSDTQYF
-	TRBV7-8	TRBJ1-5	TRBD1	TGTGCCAGCAGCCCACGGGACAGGGGGCGAAATCAGCCCCAGCATTTT	CASSPRDRGRNQPQHF
-	TRBV29-1	TRBJ1-5	TRBD1	TGCAGCGTTGGGGGACAGGGGGCCCCCCAGCATTTT	CSVGGQGAPQHF
once	TRBV29-1	TRBJ2-5	-	TGCAGCGTTTGGGACTCCGATGTGAAGACCCAGTACTTC	CSVWDSDVKTQYF
-	TRBV5-1	TRBJ2-5	-	TGCGCCAGCAGTTGGGGGGCCAGAGAGACCCAGTACTTC	CASSWGARETQYF
-	TRBV29-1	TRBJ1-1	-	TGCAGCGTTGCCCCTCAAACTAACACTGAAGCTTTCTTT	CSVAPQTNTEAFF
few	TRBV29-1	TRBJ2-5	-	TGCAGCGTTATCCCTCAAGAGACCCAGTACTTC	CSVIPQETQYF
-	TRBV20-1	TRBJ2-3	TRBD2	TGCAGTCTCCCCCATAGCGGGAGGAGCACAGATACGCAGTATTTT	CSLPHSGRSTDTQYF
-	TRBV28	TRBJ2-1	TRBD1	TGTGCCAGCAGTGGACAGGGAAATGAGCAGTTCTTC	CASSGQGNEQFF
-	TRBV4-1	TRBJ2-5	TRBD2	TGCGCCAGCAGCACCTACGCCCTAGCGGGAGTTGGTGAGACCCAGTACTTC	CASSTYALAGVGETQYF
-	TRBV3-1	TRBJ1-5	-	TGTGCCAGCAGCCAAGATCTTGCTCAGCCCCAGCATTTT	CASSQDLAQPQHF
once	TRBV29-1	TRBJ2-1	TRBD2	TGCAGCGTTGATACTAGCGGGAGTCGCAATGAGCAGTTCTTC	CSVDTSGSRNEQFF
-	TRBV20-1	TRBJ2-7	TRBD2	TGCAGTGCTTACGGACTAGGGGCGGGAGAGCAGTACTTC	CSAYGLGAGEQYF
-	TRBV30	TRBJ1-2	-	TGTGCCTGGAGACGGGACACCGGACCCTATGGCTACACCTTC	CAWRRDTGPYGYTF
-	TRBV5-1	TRBJ2-3	-	TGCGCCAGCAGCTTCGATAAACGGCGACCCACAGATACGCAGTATTTT	CASSFDKRRPTDTQYF
-	TRBV5-1	TRBJ2-3	TRBD2	TGCGCCAGCAGCTTGGGACTAGCGGTAGATACGCAGTATTTT	CASSLGLAVDTQYF
-	TRBV7-9	TRBJ2-3	-	TGTGCCAGCAGCTGGGGCACGGGAGATACGCAGTATTTT	CASSWGTGDTQYF
few	TRBV28	TRBJ1-2	-	TGTGCCAGCAGTTTAACTGGGAACTATGGCTACACCTTC	CASSLTGNYGYTF
-	TRBV20-1	TRBJ2-1	-	TGCAGTGCCTATTCCAGGGTGAATGAGCAGTTCTTC	CSAYSRVNEQFF
-	TRBV30	TRBJ1-1	TRBD1	TGTGCCTGGAGTGACGACAGGGATTCTGAAGCTTTCTTT	CAWSDDRDSEAFF
-	TRBV13	TRBJ2-1	-	TGTGCCAGCAGGCACCACAGGGTTCTCAGGCAGTTCTTC	CASRHHRVLRQFF
few	TRBV28	TRBJ2-3	-	TGTGCCAGCAGTTCCAGGGGGGGGACAGATACGCAGTATTTT	CASSSRGGTDTQYF
once	TRBV7-9	TRBJ2-7	-	TGTGCCAGCAGCTTAGGCAACCGGCAGGACCACCAGTACTTC	CASSLGNRQDHQYF
-	TRBV6-2/TRBV6-3	TRBJ2-3	TRBD2	TGTGCCAGCAGTTACTGGAGCGGGAGGGCCGGTTTTATTCAAGATACGCAGTATTTT	CASSYWSGRAGFIQDTQYF
-	TRBV14	TRBJ1-1	-	TGTGCCAGCAGCCCCCTGGACCCTGGGGTCACTGAAGTTTTCTTT	CASSPLDPGVTEVFF
once	TRBV2	TRBJ2-2	TRBD2	TGTGCCAGCGGCCAGCGGGAGAACGGGGAGCTGTTTTTT	CASGQRENGELFF
-	TRBV18	TRBJ2-3	-	TGTGCCAGCTCACCTCCCAAAGGGTTTGGAGCAGATACGCAGTATTTT	CASSPPKGFGADTQYF
-	TRBV7-2	TRBJ2-3	-	TGTGCCAGCAGCTTGGACGGGCCGACAGATACGCAGTATTTT	CASSLDGPTDTQYF
-	TRBV2	TRBJ2-3	TRBD2	TGTGCCAGCAGGGAATTAGCGGGAGTGTCCGATACGCAGTATTTT	CASRELAGVSDTQYF
-	TRBV20-1	TRBJ1-2	-	TGCAGTGTCAGAGGTCTGTATGGCTACACCTTC	CSVRGLYGYTF
few	TRBV30	TRBJ1-2	-	TGTGCCTGGAGTGTACGAGGGTCCTATGGCTACACCTTC	CAWSVRGSYGYTF
-	TRBV5-6	TRBJ2-2	-	TGTGCCAGCAGCTTGGGGCCCAGGGGACCCACCGGGGAGCTGTTTTTT	CASSLGPRGPTGELFF
once	TRBV20-1	TRBJ2-1	TRBD2	TGCAGTGCTAAGACTAGCGGGAGAGCATATGAGCAGTTCTTC	CSAKTSGRAYEQFF
-	TRBV12-3/TRBV12-4	TRBJ2-3	-	TGTGCCAGCAGTTTCGGGGGTCCAGATACGCAGTATTTT	CASSFGGPDTQYF
-	TRBV7-2	TRBJ1-2	-	TGTGCCAGCAGCTCTCCCTTCAGGGATTTGGGAGGCTACACCTTC	CASSSPFRDLGGYTF
-	TRBV10-3	TRBJ1-6	-	TGTGCCATCAGTCCGGGGCAAAATAATTCACCCCTCCACTTT	CAISPGQNNSPLHF
-	TRBV7-9	TRBJ1-2	-	TGTGCCAGCAGCTCCGCCGATCGCTATGGCTACACCTTC	CASSSADRYGYTF